One and the same sample provided the 25 T cell receptor beta chains below, sequenced in a study of regulatory T cells in long-lasting Graves disease. Building the TCR beta libraries relied on iRepertoire HTBI primers, and CDR3 regions underwent Arm-PCR. MiXCR was run by TCRdb on the multiplex PCR reads, yielding one entry per CDR3 protein. The repertoire has about 540,000 distinct CDR3 sequences, roughly 14% of them found once; the top ten carry roughly 10%. Time point given: newly diagnosed GD, antithyroid drugs for less than 3 months. PBMC RNA was the source of the TCR library. These data also formed part of another study, on T cells in Graves' hyperthyroidism and ophthalmopathy.

The material was peripheral blood mononuclear cells (PBMCs), obtained at new diagnosis, from a patient treated with antithyroid drugs. These receptor sequences come from a man aged 30-40 years with Graves disease.

At least ten counts were recorded for this clonotype. This rearrangement joins TRBV12-3 or TRBV12-4 to TRBJ2-5; tentative D call: TRBD2 (6 bases). V was clipped by 6 bases and J by 4 bases, with 15 bases between them. The CDR3 is made up of 14 amino acids. Here the CDR3 DNA reads TGTGCCAGCAGACGCAAACTAGCTTTAGAGACCCAGTACTTC. This codes for CASRRKLALETQYF.

This clonotype was seen ten or more times. The rearrangement links TRBV12-5 to TRBJ2-3, with TRBD2 matching 7 bases. With 7 bases clipped from V and 5 bases from J, the junction kept 6 bases outside the gene matches. Germline CDR1 and CDR2: LGHNT and FRNRAP. This CDR3 has 13 residues. Written as DNA, the CDR3 is TGTGCTAGTGCCCCGGGAGGAGAAGATACGCAGTATTTT. It codes for CASAPGGEDTQYF.

At least ten counts were recorded for this clonotype. V and J are TRBV7-2 and TRBJ2-5; D remains ambiguous. Germline V gene sequence: CDR1 SGHTA, CDR2 FQGNSA. V lost 1 base, J lost 5 bases, and 11 bases lay in between. The CDR3 sequence is 14 residues long. The CDR3 spells CASSLGRQDETQYF. CDR3 DNA: TGTGCCAGCAGCTTAGGGCGGCAGGACGAGACCCAGTACTTC.

This clonotype was detected a few times. J is TRBJ1-6 and V is TRBV30; D gene ambiguous. The CDR3 sequence is 15 residues long. Germline loops: CDR1 GTSNPN, CDR2 SVGIG (reference sequence). Trimming took 4 bases from V and 0 from J, leaving 10 bases between them. Here the CDR3 reads CAWTLPGSYNSPLHF. In nucleotides, the CDR3 is TGTGCCTGGACCCTTCCCGGCTCCTATAATTCACCCCTCCACTTT.

V and J are TRBV27 and TRBJ2-3; 7 bases agree with TRBD1. The germline V gene has CDR1 MNHEY and CDR2 SMNVEV (reference sequence). Unmatched junction bases numbered 4, after V lost 10 bases and J lost 0 bases. The CDR3 loop spans 13 amino acids. CDR3 sequence: CATQGVSTDTQYF. DNA for the CDR3: TGTGCCACCCAGGGGGTCAGCACAGATACGCAGTATTTT.

The table lists this clonotype with many counts. The rearrangement uses TRBV12-3 or TRBV12-4 and TRBJ1-5; TRBD1 matches at 8 bases. The junction had 4 bases not matched to a gene; V was cut back by 5 bases and J by 4 bases. The CDR3 extends over 14 amino acids. CDR3 nucleotide sequence: TGTGCCAGCAGTCCGACAGGGGCGAATCAGCCCCAGCATTTT. It encodes CASSPTGANQPQHF.

The J gene is TRBJ2-2, the V gene TRBV28; 10 bases align to TRBD2. Germline trimming cut 10 bases from V and 7 bases from J; bases unmatched to any gene: 12. This CDR3 is 15 amino acids long. The germline V gene has CDR1 MDHEN and CDR2 SYDVKM. CDR3 coding DNA: TGTGCCATCGGAGGAGCGGGAGGGCCCGGCGGGGAGCTGTTTTTT. Protein: CAIGGAGGPGGELFF.

This clonotype was recorded at least ten times. The chain links TRBV24-1 to TRBJ2-1, with 8 bases identical to TRBD2. Germline trimming cut 4 bases from V and 8 bases from J; bases unmatched to any gene: 12. CDR3 size: 16 residues. CDR1 and CDR2 (germline): KGHDR, SFDVKD. The CDR3 here is CATSDPLSGGQDEQFF. The CDR3, as DNA: TGTGCCACCAGTGACCCGTTGTCGGGAGGGCAGGATGAGCAGTTCTTC.

The genes are TRBV14 and TRBJ2-4; D not certain. Germline assignment: CDR1 SGHDN and CDR2 FVKESK. V shed 0 bases and J shed 0 bases, with 12 bases lying between them. This CDR3 region has 17 residues. CDR3 DNA sequence: TGTGCCAGCAGCCAAGACAACGAGCGAAGAGCCAAAAACATTCAGTACTTC. It codes for CASSQDNERRAKNIQYF. The full variable domain, rest sourced from reference TRBV14 and TRBJ2-4, is EAGVTQFPSHSVIEKGQTVTLRCDPISGHDNLYWYRRVMGKEIKFLLHFVKESKQDESGMPNNRFLAERTGGTYSTLKVQPAELEDSGVYFCASSQDNERRAKNIQYFGAGTRLSVL.

This clonotype was counted only a few times. The V and J genes are TRBV11-3 and TRBJ2-3; D is perhaps TRBD2 (6 bases). The CDR3 extends over 15 amino acids. CDR1 SGHNT and CDR2 YENEEA come from the germline V gene. The V end lost 1 base, the J end lost 2 bases, and 10 bases lay between the germline ends. The CDR3 is CASSLAGEYTDTQYF. CDR3 coding DNA: TGTGCCAGCAGCTTAGCGGGGGAATACACAGATACGCAGTATTTT.

The gene calls are TRBV5-1 and TRBJ2-7; TRBD1 matches 7 bases. V shed 5 bases and J 2 bases; nucleotides not matched to a gene: 10. The V gene's germline CDR1 is SGHRS and CDR2 YFSETQ. The CDR3 length is 15 residues. The CDR3 sequence: CASRSSGTATYEQYF. DNA for the CDR3: TGCGCCAGCAGGTCGTCCGGGACAGCGACCTACGAGCAGTACTTC.

This clonotype has at least ten counts. The CDR3 spells CASRPGTFTVEQFF. As DNA, the CDR3 is TGTGCCAGCAGACCAGGGACGTTCACGGTTGAGCAGTTCTTC. The chain recombines TRBV28 with TRBJ2-1, with D tentatively TRBD1 or TRBD2 (5 bases each). The V end lost 6 bases, the J end lost 9 bases, and 18 bases lay between the germline ends. CDR3 length equals 14 residues. CDR1 MDHEN and CDR2 SYDVKM come from the germline V gene.

This clonotype came up once. This chain connects TRBV11-2 to TRBJ2-5; a possible D gene is TRBD2 (6 bases). CDR3 size: 15 residues. Germline values: CDR1 SGHAT, CDR2 FQNNGV. Trimming left V 4 bases short and J 7 bases short, with 19 bases between. This CDR3 is CASSYGAGLGGTQYF. As DNA, the CDR3 is TGTGCCAGCAGCTACGGGGCGGGGTTGGGGGGGACCCAGTACTTC.

Ten or more counts support this clonotype. The chain uses TRBV7-2 and TRBJ1-1; D not resolved. The V end was cut by 1 base, the J end by 3 bases, with 9 bases between. Germline CDR1 reads SGHTA; CDR2 reads FQGNSA. CDR3 length equals 14 residues. The CDR3 loop is CASSLDGVYTEAFF. CDR3 nucleotides: TGTGCCAGCAGCTTAGACGGGGTTTACACTGAAGCTTTCTTT.

This clonotype was seen more than once but under ten times. The J gene is TRBJ2-3, the V gene TRBV10-3, with TRBD1 matching over 9 bases. The CDR3 spans 14 residues. V gave up 6 bases and J gave up 3 bases; unmatched junction bases: 4. CDR1 and CDR2 from the germline V gene are ENHRY and SYGVKD. The CDR3 DNA follows: TGTGCCATCAGAGGGACAGGGAGTACAGATACGCAGTATTTT. This codes for CAIRGTGSTDTQYF.

This clonotype was seen a handful of times. A much larger clone is a single base away; this may be a read error. V usage is TRBV6-9 and J usage is TRBJ2-7; D assignment may be TRBD1 or TRBD2 (5 bases each). Germline V CDR1 and CDR2: MNHGY, SVAAGI. This CDR3 has 14 amino acids. Here the CDR3 reads CASSSGSGGYEQCF. DNA for the CDR3: TGTGCCAGCAGTTCAGGGTCCGGAGGTTACGAGCAGTGCTTC.

Ten or more counts support this clonotype. This rearrangement joins TRBV7-3 to TRBJ2-1; 7 nucleotides match TRBD1. The CDR3 totals 16 residues. CDR1 is SGHTA, CDR2 FQGTGA, per germline. The J segment lost 8 bases and the V segment lost 2 bases, leaving 12 bases of the junction unmatched. CDR3 DNA sequence: TGTGCCAGCAGCTTATACCCCGGGACAGAACTAGATGAGCAGTTCTTC. It encodes CASSLYPGTELDEQFF.

This clonotype was observed at least ten times. The chain couples TRBV20-1 to TRBJ2-1; 7 bases are a match to TRBD2. CDR3 length equals 14 residues. V lost 0 bases, J lost 9 bases, and 8 bases stayed unmatched. CDR1 is DFQATT, CDR2 SNEGSKA, per germline (reference sequence). Written as DNA, the CDR3 is TGCAGTGCTAGAGAAATAGGACTAGATGGTGAGCAGTTCTTC. The encoded protein is CSAREIGLDGEQFF.

This clonotype was seen repeatedly, ten times or more. This rearrangement joins TRBV20-1 to TRBJ2-7; 8 nucleotides agree with TRBD2. V trimming: 0 bases; J trimming: 4 bases; junction bases outside the gene matches: 8. This CDR3 has 15 residues. The germline CDR1 and CDR2 sequences are DFQATT and SNEGSKA (reference sequence). This CDR3 is CSARDSGRGGYEQYF. For the CDR3, the DNA is TGCAGTGCTAGAGATTCGGGTCGGGGGGGTTACGAGCAGTACTTC.

This clonotype showed up just a few times. The CDR3 region has the DNA TGCGCCAGCTCCCATGGGGGGACAGGGTCCAATGAGCAGTTCTTC. This gives the protein CASSHGGTGSNEQFF. The chain employs TRBV5-1 and TRBJ2-1, with 9 bases that match TRBD1. The CDR3 has 15 residues. Germline assignment: CDR1 SGHRS and CDR2 YFSETQ. Trimming at V came to 7 bases and at J to 6 bases, leaving 11 bases not matched to a gene.

This clonotype was seen only a few times. The rearrangement links TRBV4-1 to TRBJ2-7; 10 bases are shared with TRBD1. CDR3 length equals 16 residues. J gave up 0 bases and V 1 base, and 3 bases lay outside the gene matches. Looked up from germline, CDR1 is MGHRA and CDR2 is YSYEKL. CDR3: CASSQGGTGASYEQYF. The CDR3 DNA sequence: TGCGCCAGCAGCCAAGGTGGGACAGGGGCCTCCTACGAGCAGTACTTC.

This clonotype has only a few counts. The chain is built from TRBV29-1 and TRBJ2-1; 8 bases align to TRBD2. This CDR3 has 15 residues. Germline trimming cut 6 bases from V and 5 bases from J; bases unmatched to any gene: 12. CDR1 is SQVTM, CDR2 ANQGSEA, per germline. The CDR3, as DNA: TGCAGCGTCGACCCACTAGCGGCCTCGAACAATGAGCAGTTCTTC. Residues: CSVDPLAASNNEQFF.

This clonotype was seen a handful of times. V is TRBV5-1 and J is TRBJ2-1, with 7 bases lining up with TRBD2. With V trimmed by 4 bases and J by 2 bases, 9 bases remained unmatched. Germline CDR1 is SGHRS and CDR2 is YFSETQ. The CDR3 is 16 amino acids. The CDR3 DNA reads as TGCGCCAGCAGCGGGAGGGACTCCGGGGCCTACAATGAGCAGTTCTTC. This codes for CASSGRDSGAYNEQFF.

The chain uses TRBV5-4 and TRBJ1-2; D gene uncertain. The CDR3 consists of 16 residues. Per germline, CDR1 SGHNT and CDR2 YYREEE (reference sequence). V lost 2 bases and J 2 bases, leaving 16 bases between the germline ends. As DNA, the CDR3 is TGTGCCAGCAGCTTTACACCCAGAGGCCTAAACTATGGCTACACCTTC. This codes for CASSFTPRGLNYGYTF.

This clonotype was counted only a few times. This chain connects TRBV11-2 to TRBJ2-1; D is perhaps TRBD2 (5 bases). CDR3 size: 17 residues. V lost 1 base, J lost 0 bases, and 13 bases lay in between. Germline V CDR1 and CDR2: SGHAT, FQNNGV. The CDR3 is CASSLVGGRYSYNEQFF. The CDR3 DNA sequence: TGTGCCAGCAGCTTAGTGGGTGGGAGATACTCCTACAATGAGCAGTTCTTC.